Included here is one T cell receptor beta chain sequence, with context. Its target is not known. Unstimulated PBMCs were sorted into CD3+CD4+ and CD3+CD8+ populations. Data came from immunoSEQ multiplex PCR; TCRdb stores just in-frame clones and leaves some out. Among about 72,000 clones listed, under 95% were seen once. The data were obtained in a study of T cell clones after liver transplantation. Study overall: A pre-transplant mixed lymphocyte reaction with TCRbeta sequencing defined graft-donor-reactive clones followed in post-transplant blood.

Germline loops: CDR1 SGHAT, CDR2 FQNNGV. V gave up 5 bases and J gave up 4 bases, with 15 bases separating them. CDR3 length equals 15 residues. Study conclusions and caveats: Graft donor-reactive T cells may have migrated into the graft rather than being deleted. The donor-reactive repertoire was only partly measurable in a couple of subjects, lacking donor cells.

The starting material was CD4+ T cells from blood, obtained before liver transplant. The V call is TRBV11-2, the J call TRBJ2-1; possibly TRBD1 or TRBD2 for D (5 bases each). This sequence was found in a human donor who received a liver transplant. The CDR3 loop reads CASSRPGTDYNEQFF. DNA for the CDR3: TGTGCCAGCAGCCGCCCGGGGACGGATTACAATGAGCAGTTCTTC.